Following are 25 T cell receptor beta chains from one sample sequenced in a study of Ad26.COV2.S vaccination and SARS-CoV-2 variants. Treatment noted: roughly 19 received Ad26.COV2.S at low or high dose, single or two shots; 5 received placebo; per-sample allocation not given. Each sample was drawn 63 days after the first injection (of vaccine or placebo). Profiling relied on immunoSEQ multiplex PCR, and the TCRdb table lists in-frame clones only, not all of them. Among 400,000 to 500,000 clones listed, 88% were seen once. The sequencing used peripheral blood, collected in a trial of Ad26.COV2.S vaccine versus placebo. These receptors all come from a person between 18 and 59 years old who received the Ad26.COV2.S COVID-19 vaccine or a placebo.

The chain combines TRBV27 with TRBJ2-1; D possibly uses TRBD1 or TRBD2 (5 bases each). Trimming cost V 3 bases and J 15 bases, with 15 bases left between them. The CDR3 contains 12 residues. Germline assignment: CDR1 MNHEY and CDR2 SMNVEV (reference sequence). The CDR3 nucleotides are TGTGCCAGCAGTTTTCCGGGGCTAGGGTCGTTCTTC. Translating it yields CASSFPGLGSFF.

The chain employs TRBV29-1 and TRBJ2-7, with D maybe TRBD2 (6 bases). Trimming cost V 6 bases and J 6 bases, with 15 bases left between them. The CDR3 loop spans 12 amino acids. CDR1 and CDR2 from the germline V gene are SQVTM and ANQGSEA. The CDR3 reads CSVKRGLGEQYF. CDR3 DNA sequence: TGCAGCGTCAAACGGGGGTTGGGCGAGCAGTACTTC.

The chain links TRBV6-5 to TRBJ2-2; 8 nucleotides match TRBD2. From germline, CDR1 is MNHEY and CDR2 SVGAGI. V gave up 5 bases and J gave up 6 bases; unmatched junction bases: 8. This CDR3 has 15 amino acids. CDR3 sequence: CASSPFSGVPGELFF. CDR3 bases: TGTGCCAGCAGTCCTTTTAGCGGGGTCCCCGGGGAGCTGTTTTTT.

This clone has a single count. This chain links TRBV2 with TRBJ2-3; D may be TRBD2 (5 bases). Germline-derived CDR1 and CDR2 are SNHLY and FYNNEI. Trimming pared 10 bases from V and 8 bases from J, leaving 19 bases between. CDR3 size: 13 residues. The CDR3 reads CAIPGGLPGTQYF. CDR3 bases: TGTGCCATCCCCGGCGGGCTTCCCGGTACGCAGTATTTT.

The chain employs TRBV4-1 and TRBJ2-1; 12 bases align to TRBD2. The length of the CDR3 is 15 residues. Germline trimming cut 2 bases from V and 8 bases from J; bases unmatched to any gene: 4. The V gene's germline CDR1 is MGHRA and CDR2 YSYEKL. The CDR3 here is CASSQLAGGPYEQFF. CDR3 sequence (DNA): TGCGCCAGCAGCCAACTAGCGGGGGGGCCTTATGAGCAGTTCTTC.

The V and J genes are TRBV21-1 and TRBJ2-3; TRBD1, the table's D call, lacks a check against the DNA. TRBV21-1 represents a pseudogene. CDR3 size: 16 residues. The CDR3: CASSNSPNQITDTQYF. The CDR3 bases are TGTGCCAGCAGCAACTCTCCAAACCAGATCACAGATACGCAGTATTTT.

The V gene is TRBV18, the J gene TRBJ2-7; 8 nucleotides match TRBD2. This CDR3 has 18 residues. The V gene's germline CDR1 is KGHSH and CDR2 LQKENI. J gave up 5 bases and V 4 bases, and 19 bases lay outside the gene matches. The CDR3 region is CASSLDPLGRGVRNEQYF. In DNA form, the CDR3 reads TGTGCCAGCTCACTAGACCCCCTTGGGCGGGGGGTACGGAACGAGCAGTACTTC.

This clone was detected a few times. This same CDR3 is encoded by further DNA sequences in the sample. The rearrangement uses TRBV30 and TRBJ1-2; 10 bases are a match to TRBD1. Germline CDR1 is GTSNPN and CDR2 is SVGIG (reference sequence). This CDR3 spans 13 amino acids. Trimming cost V 5 bases and J 2 bases; bases outside gene matches: 2. The CDR3 DNA is TGTGCCTGGGACAGGGGGCCGAACTATGGCTACACCTTC. It codes for CAWDRGPNYGYTF.

CDR3 in DNA: TGTGCCAGCAGTTTCGGCAGGGGGGGGAACACTGAAGCTTTCTTT. Protein: CASSFGRGGNTEAFF. The chain uses TRBV27 and TRBJ1-1; the match to TRBD1 covers 7 bases. CDR3 length: 15 amino acids. V lost 3 bases to trimming and J lost 1 base; unmatched junction nucleotides: 5. Germline assignment: CDR1 MNHEY and CDR2 SMNVEV (reference sequence).

This clone was recorded only once. The chain couples TRBV7-2 to TRBJ1-5, with 9 bases that match TRBD1. V shed 5 bases and J 6 bases; nucleotides not matched to a gene: 5. The CDR3 runs 14 residues. Germline V lookup: CDR1 SGHTA, CDR2 FQGNSA. The CDR3 nucleotides read TGTGCCAGCAGCAGACAGGGGGGAACTCAGCCCCAGCATTTT. Its translation is CASSRQGGTQPQHF.

This rearrangement joins TRBV5-1 to TRBJ2-7, with 9 positions matching TRBD1. Germline V CDR1 and CDR2: SGHRS, YFSETQ. V trimming: 2 bases; J trimming: 0 bases; junction bases outside the gene matches: 3. The CDR3 is 15 residues long. CDR3 residues: CASSFLGQGSYEQYF. The CDR3 DNA follows: TGCGCCAGCAGCTTCCTGGGACAGGGCTCCTACGAGCAGTACTTC.

This clone showed up just a few times. This rearrangement joins TRBV19 to TRBJ2-2; no clear D. CDR1 LNHDA and CDR2 SQIVND come from the germline V gene (reference sequence). V lost 5 bases, J lost 6 bases, and 7 bases lay in between. The CDR3 extends over 12 amino acids. As DNA, the CDR3 is TGTGCCAGTAGTCCTCCGGCCGGGGAGCTGTTTTTT. This gives the protein CASSPPAGELFF.

The DNA of the CDR3 is TGCGCCAGCAGGGGAAACCGAGAGGGGGCGGATTCCCAGTACTTC. It specifies CASRGNREGADSQYF. The chain links TRBV5-1 to TRBJ2-5; TRBD1 matches 7 bases. V dropped 5 bases and J dropped 9; count of bases not matched to a gene: 16. Germline CDR1 reads SGHRS; CDR2 reads YFSETQ. The CDR3 is made up of 15 amino acids.

V usage is TRBV5-1 and J usage is TRBJ1-1, with 7 bases fitting TRBD1. This CDR3 has 14 residues. Germline V gives CDR1 SGHRS, CDR2 YFSETQ. The V gene end was trimmed by 7 bases and the J gene end by 1 base; junction bases not matched to a gene: 7. The CDR3 region has the DNA TGCGCCAGCTTCTTGGAGGGGGCGAACACTGAAGCTTTCTTT. Translating gives CASFLEGANTEAFF.

V usage is TRBV3-1 (or the pseudogene TRBV3-2) and J usage is TRBJ2-4; TRBD2 agrees at 8 bases. Per the germline V gene, CDR1 is LGHDT and CDR2 is YNNKEL (reference sequence). The V gene end was trimmed by 1 base and the J gene end by 0 bases; junction bases not matched to a gene: 11. The CDR3 has 19 residues. The CDR3 DNA reads as TGTGCCAGCAGCCAAGGCGATTGGCTAGCGGGTCTAGCCAAAAACATTCAGTACTTC. Translating gives CASSQGDWLAGLAKNIQYF.

The chain combines TRBV2 with TRBJ2-3; 9 nucleotides line up with TRBD2. CDR1 and CDR2 (germline): SNHLY, FYNNEI. V shed 6 bases, J shed 4 bases, and the junction held 8 bases outside the gene matches. The CDR3 is 15 residues long. This CDR3 is CASSPSGGFADTQYF. DNA for the CDR3: TGTGCCAGCAGCCCAAGCGGGGGGTTCGCAGATACGCAGTATTTT.

Ten or more counts support this clone. This chain connects TRBV10-3 to TRBJ2-7, with D perhaps matching TRBD1 or TRBD2 (5 bases each). The V gene's germline CDR1 is ENHRY and CDR2 SYGVKD. The CDR3 spans 11 residues. CDR3 region: CATLGDNEQYF. The CDR3 bases are TGTGCTACCCTGGGGGATAACGAGCAGTACTTC.

The V call is TRBV10-1, the J call TRBJ2-1; the D gene is possibly TRBD2 (5 bases). Germline loops: CDR1 WNHNN, CDR2 SYGVQD (reference sequence). The CDR3 length is 13 residues. Deletions cut 2 bases from V and 15 bases from J, with 17 bases between. CDR3 sequence (DNA): TGCGCCAGCAGTGAGCCTGGAGGACGGTCGCTGTTCTTC. Its translation: CASSEPGGRSLFF.

The rearrangement joins TRBV11-3 to TRBJ2-5; D gene unclear. The CDR3 consists of 15 residues. The V and J ends lost 5 bases and 5 bases respectively, with 18 bases between them. Germline CDR1 is SGHNT and CDR2 is YENEEA. CDR3 loop: CASSLGYAAAETQYF. The CDR3 coding sequence is TGTGCCAGCAGCCTAGGCTATGCGGCGGCGGAGACCCAGTACTTC.

The V gene is TRBV27, the J gene TRBJ1-2; TRBD1 aligns across 11 bases. V dropped 5 bases and J dropped 8; count of bases not matched to a gene: 4. The CDR3 has 13 residues. Germline V lookup: CDR1 MNHEY, CDR2 SMNVEV (reference sequence). In DNA, the CDR3 is TGTGCCAGCAGTAGGACAGGGGGCCAAGGCTACACCTTC. Its protein is CASSRTGGQGYTF.

V is TRBV3-1 (or the pseudogene TRBV3-2) and J is TRBJ2-1; D is ambiguous. Germline V gene data show CDR1 as LGHDT and CDR2 as YNNKEL (reference sequence). Trimming removed 0 bases from V and 7 bases from J, with 4 bases in between. The CDR3 length is 12 residues. The CDR3 region is CASSQEGNEQFF. The CDR3 region has the DNA TGTGCCAGCAGCCAAGAAGGGAATGAGCAGTTCTTC.

V and J are TRBV28 and TRBJ1-2; 9 nucleotides agree with TRBD1. Germline V gives CDR1 MDHEN, CDR2 SYDVKM. CDR3 size: 14 residues. J gave up 2 bases and V 6 bases, and 4 bases lay outside the gene matches. The CDR3 sequence is CASRMGQGNYGYTF. CDR3 nucleotide sequence: TGTGCCAGCAGAATGGGACAGGGAAACTATGGCTACACCTTC.

A single count supports this clone. This rearrangement joins TRBV6-2 or TRBV6-3 to TRBJ2-7; no definite D call. V gave up 2 bases and J gave up 2 bases, with 19 bases separating them. The CDR3 sequence is 17 residues long. Germline CDR1 MNHEY, CDR2 SVGEGT. This chain's CDR3 is CASSYTTQESPPYEQYF. The DNA for the CDR3 is TGTGCCAGCAGTTACACCACCCAAGAAAGCCCTCCCTACGAGCAGTACTTC.

V usage is TRBV7-6 and J usage is TRBJ2-5; D might be TRBD1 (5 bases). From germline, CDR1 is SGHVS and CDR2 FNYEAQ. Deletions cut 3 bases from V and 1 base from J, with 21 bases between. This CDR3 has 18 residues. The CDR3 DNA is TGTGCCAGCAGCTTTGGCTGGTCTCATCTTGGGGCCCAAGAGACCCAGTACTTC. Its translation: CASSFGWSHLGAQETQYF.

This CDR3 is CASSASPGRSYEQYF. The CDR3, as DNA: TGTGCCAGCAGCGCTAGTCCCGGGAGGTCCTACGAGCAGTACTTC. The V and J genes are TRBV7-6 and TRBJ2-7; 7 bases are a match to TRBD2. The V gene end was trimmed by 5 bases and the J gene end by 1 base; junction bases not matched to a gene: 8. CDR1 and CDR2 from the germline V gene are SGHVS and FNYEAQ. There are 15 residues in the CDR3.